This entry lists 28 T cell receptor beta chains sequenced from one sample in a study of CD8+ T cells in alopecia areata. TCR sequencing used cDNA made by reverse transcription of extracted RNA. TCRdb keeps only in-frame clones here, not all; method: immunoSEQ multiplex PCR. The table includes fewer than 250,000 clones, less than 45% detected once. Indicated treatment: oral pan-JAK inhibitor, 5-10 mg twice daily. The specimen comprised CD4+ T cells sorted from blood, sampled around week 30, from a patient treated with tofacitinib. The source of these receptors is a human donor with alopecia areata.

The rearrangement uses TRBV6-5 and TRBJ1-6, with unresolved D. Germline loops: CDR1 MNHEY, CDR2 SVGAGI. The CDR3 length is 15 residues. The V and J ends lost 4 bases and 6 bases respectively, with 13 bases between them. For the CDR3, the DNA is TGTGCCAGCAGTTCCCCGACTCGTTCTAATTCACCCCTCCACTTT. Translated: CASSSPTRSNSPLHF.

V gene TRBV7-3 combines with J gene TRBJ2-1; D perhaps matches TRBD1 (5 bases). CDR1 is SGHTA, CDR2 FQGTGA, per germline. The V end lost 1 base, the J end lost 6 bases, and 10 bases lay between the germline ends. The CDR3 consists of 14 residues. The DNA of the CDR3 is TGTGCCAGCAGCTTAAGAGGCAGGGCCAATGAGCAGTTCTTC. It is translated as CASSLRGRANEQFF.

This clone was seen more than once but under ten times. In DNA, the CDR3 is TGCGCCAGCCGGGGCCCCCCCATCCCCCTCTATGGCTACACCTTC. It is translated as CASRGPPIPLYGYTF. The gene calls are TRBV23-1 and TRBJ1-2, with D possibly being TRBD1 (5 bases). TRBV23-1 is placed among ORFs of uncertain function. V lost 8 bases and J lost 4, with 20 bases in between. The CDR3 runs to 15 residues.

This clone was counted only a few times. The chain couples TRBV5-1 to TRBJ1-4; 8 bases line up with TRBD1. Germline values: CDR1 SGHRS, CDR2 YFSETQ. Trimming at V came to 4 bases and at J to 5 bases, leaving 7 bases not matched to a gene. This CDR3 comprises 15 residues. DNA of the CDR3: TGCGCCAGCAGCGATGGACAGGGCTTAAATGAAAAACTGTTTTTT. Protein: CASSDGQGLNEKLFF.

A few counts support this clone. The chain has TRBV5-4 and TRBJ2-1; TRBD1 agrees at 9 bases. The CDR3 is made up of 14 amino acids. The V and J ends lost 0 bases and 7 bases, in that order; junction bases with no gene match: 2. The germline gives CDR1 SGHNT, CDR2 YYREEE (reference sequence). The CDR3 loop is CASSLGDRANEQFF. For the CDR3, the DNA is TGTGCCAGCAGCTTGGGGGACAGGGCTAATGAGCAGTTCTTC. Combining the CDR3 with reference TRBV5-4 and TRBJ2-1 gives the whole variable domain ETGVTQSPTHLIKTRGQQVTLRCSSQSGHNTVSWYQQALGQGPQFIFQYYREEENGRGNFPPRFSGLQFPNYSSELNVNALELDDSALYLCASSLGDRANEQFFGPGTRLTVL.

The chain carries TRBV28 and TRBJ2-7, with 9 positions matching TRBD2. CDR1 is MDHEN and CDR2 is SYDVKM in the germline V gene. The ends lost 5 bases at V and 3 bases at J; junction bases unmatched: 5. CDR3 size: 14 residues. In DNA form, the CDR3 reads TGTGCCAGCAGTGGCGGGGGGGCGCGCTACGAGCAGTACTTC. This translates into CASSGGGARYEQYF.

This clone was detected only a few times. The rearrangement links TRBV19 to TRBJ1-2, with D possibly TRBD1 on 5 matching bases. Germline CDR1 is LNHDA and CDR2 is SQIVND (reference sequence). The CDR3 is 19 amino acids. V was clipped by 0 bases and J by 0 bases, with 20 bases between them. Here the CDR3 DNA reads TGTGCCAGTAGTATAGATCTCCGGGGGACCCACTCAGCTAACTATGGCTACACCTTC. Its translation: CASSIDLRGTHSANYGYTF.

This clone occurred a few times. The gene calls are TRBV7-9 and TRBJ1-1; 11 bases agree with TRBD1. Germline V gene data show CDR1 as SEHNR and CDR2 as FQNEAQ (reference sequence). The J segment lost 8 bases and the V segment lost 6 bases, leaving 8 bases of the junction unmatched. This CDR3 comprises 14 residues. The CDR3 loop is CASRHGTGGNEAFF. The CDR3 nucleotides are TGTGCCAGCAGACACGGGACAGGGGGTAACGAAGCTTTCTTT. Full variable domain (missing parts from reference TRBV7-9 and TRBJ1-1): DTGVSQNPRHKITKRGQNVTFRCDPISEHNRLYWYRQTLGQGPEFLTYFQNEAQLEKSRLLSDRFSAERPKGSFSTLEIQRTEQGDSAMYLCASRHGTGGNEAFFGQGTRLTVV.

The chain recombines TRBV30 with TRBJ2-1, with D perhaps matching TRBD1 (5 bases). V dropped 4 bases and J dropped 3 bases, with 7 bases sitting between them. Germline V CDR1 and CDR2: GTSNPN, SVGIG (reference sequence). The CDR3 consists of 12 residues. CDR3 in amino acids: CAWNTGYNEQFF. The CDR3 bases are TGTGCCTGGAATACAGGCTACAATGAGCAGTTCTTC. The full variable domain, rest sourced from reference TRBV30 and TRBJ2-1, is SQTIHQWPATLVQPVGSPLSLECTVEGTSNPNLYWYRQAAGRGLQLLFYSVGIGQISSEVPQNLSASRPQDRQFILSSKKLLLSDSGFYLCAWNTGYNEQFFGPGTRLTVL.

This clone was seen more than once but under ten times. V and J are TRBV6-1 and TRBJ2-3; 10 nucleotides align to TRBD1. V was clipped by 4 bases and J by 8 bases; unmatched bases: 9. Germline V gene lookup returns CDR1 MNHNS and CDR2 SASEGT. The CDR3 consists of 15 residues. The CDR3 protein is CASSVGTGAQGTQYF. The CDR3, as DNA: TGTGCCAGCAGTGTGGGGACAGGGGCTCAAGGTACGCAGTATTTT.

This chain uses TRBV29-1 with TRBJ2-3; a weak D match, TRBD1 (6 bases). Germline V gene data show CDR1 as SQVTM and CDR2 as ANQGSEA. The CDR3 is 14 amino acids. The ends were cut back, 6 bases at V and 0 bases at J, with 13 bases in the middle. CDR3: CSVLQGLSTDTQYF. Here the CDR3 DNA reads TGCAGCGTACTACAGGGCCTCAGCACAGATACGCAGTATTTT.

The CDR3 spells CACGLAGNTGELFF. The DNA of the CDR3 is TGTGCCTGCGGACTAGCGGGGAACACCGGGGAGCTGTTTTTT. This chain uses TRBV30 with TRBJ2-2; 11 bases fit TRBD2. Germline CDR1 is GTSNPN and CDR2 is SVGIG (reference sequence). The CDR3 runs to 14 residues. V lost 6 bases to trimming and J lost 1 base; unmatched junction nucleotides: 1.

CDR3 sequence reads: CSAVYGGLNTEAFF. DNA for the CDR3: TGCAGCGCCGTTTACGGGGGCTTGAACACTGAAGCTTTCTTT. The chain links TRBV29-1 to TRBJ1-1, with D possibly being TRBD1 (6 bases). V dropped 7 bases and J dropped 0 bases, with 15 bases sitting between them. CDR3 length equals 14 residues. The germline V gene encodes CDR1 SQVTM and CDR2 ANQGSEA.

This clone was seen repeatedly, ten times or more. V and J are TRBV4-1 and TRBJ1-2; the match to TRBD1 covers 9 bases. Germline V gives CDR1 MGHRA, CDR2 YSYEKL. This CDR3 contains 17 residues. J was trimmed by 7 bases and V by 7 bases; bases with no gene match: 19. This CDR3 is CASKRDQAGQGFGGYTF. The CDR3 bases are TGCGCCAGCAAGAGGGACCAGGCGGGACAGGGTTTCGGTGGCTACACCTTC.

V is TRBV29-1 and J is TRBJ2-7; 12 bases line up with TRBD1. Losses at the gene ends were 4 bases for V and 2 bases for J; bases not matched to a gene: 6. The CDR3 is 15 residues long. The germline V gene encodes CDR1 SQVTM and CDR2 ANQGSEA. For the CDR3, the DNA is TGCAGCGTTGGGGGACAGGGGGCAGGCGCCTACGAGCAGTACTTC. Protein product: CSVGGQGAGAYEQYF.

The chain couples TRBV6-1 to TRBJ1-2; D is unclear. Germline-derived CDR1 and CDR2 are MNHNS and SASEGT. V shed 5 bases and J shed 6 bases, with 16 bases lying between them. The CDR3 length is 14 residues. The CDR3 loop is CASSYERGLNGYTF. The CDR3 DNA sequence: TGTGCCAGCAGTTATGAGAGAGGGTTAAATGGCTACACCTTC.

The CDR3 loop reads CSVWEGLHTDTQYF. In DNA form, the CDR3 reads TGCAGCGTCTGGGAGGGACTTCACACAGATACGCAGTATTTT. J is TRBJ2-3 and V is TRBV29-1; 7 positions match TRBD2. The V gene's germline CDR1 is SQVTM and CDR2 ANQGSEA. The junction had 8 bases not matched to a gene; V was cut back by 6 bases and J by 2 bases. The CDR3 loop spans 14 amino acids.

The chain employs TRBV9 and TRBJ1-2; 7 nucleotides align to TRBD1. This CDR3 is 16 amino acids long. Germline V gene sequence: CDR1 SGDLS, CDR2 YYNGEE. Unmatched junction bases numbered 17, after V lost 4 bases and J lost 8 bases. The CDR3 nucleotides read TGTGCCAGCAGCACCACCATAACAGGGGAAGTCGGCGGCTACACCTTC. This translates into CASSTTITGEVGGYTF.

The chain couples TRBV28 to TRBJ1-5; no definite D call. The germline V gene has CDR1 MDHEN and CDR2 SYDVKM. The CDR3 length is 14 residues. The V end was cut by 2 bases, the J end by 5 bases, with 10 bases between. Here the CDR3 DNA reads TGTGCCAGCAGTTTACCAGGCGTTCATCAGCCCCAGCATTTT. Translating gives CASSLPGVHQPQHF.

This clone was detected only a few times. V usage is TRBV5-6 and J usage is TRBJ2-1; D ambiguous. V dropped 4 bases and J dropped 9 bases, with 11 bases sitting between them. The CDR3 extends over 12 amino acids. CDR1 and CDR2 from the germline V gene are SGHDT and YYEEEE. The CDR3 loop is CASSLPPGEQFF. The CDR3 nucleotides read TGTGCCAGCAGCCTCCCCCCCGGTGAGCAGTTCTTC. The complete variable domain, with remaining parts taken from reference TRBV5-6 and TRBJ2-1, reads DAGVTQSPTHLIKTRGQQVTLRCSPKSGHDTVSWYQQALGQGPQFIFQYYEEEERQRGNFPDRFSGHQFPNYSSELNVNALLLGDSALYLCASSLPPGEQFFGPGTRLTVL.

The V and J genes are TRBV19 and TRBJ1-5; no definite D call. Germline V gives CDR1 LNHDA, CDR2 SQIVND (reference sequence). Trimming took 5 bases from V and 3 from J, leaving 14 bases between them. The CDR3 length is 15 residues. This CDR3 is CASSSMGAFNQPQHF. The CDR3 DNA reads TGTGCCAGTAGTTCCATGGGCGCCTTCAATCAGCCCCAGCATTTT.

This clone has only a few counts. The chain has TRBV29-1 and TRBJ1-3, with no clear D. Germline-derived CDR1 and CDR2 are SQVTM and ANQGSEA. The CDR3 sequence is 14 residues long. The germline V and J ends were trimmed by 5 bases and 0 bases, with 11 bases remaining between them. The CDR3 spells CSVSTGNSGNTIYF. CDR3 nucleotide sequence: TGCAGCGTTTCAACCGGGAACTCTGGAAACACCATATATTTT.

The chain carries TRBV15 and TRBJ1-1; D unresolved. The CDR3 spans 14 residues. V lost 0 bases and J lost 8, with 13 bases in between. Germline V CDR1 and CDR2: LNHNV, YYDKDF (reference sequence). The CDR3 region has the DNA TGTGCCACCAGCAGAGATCCCCTCAAAGGGGAAGCTTTCTTT. It translates to CATSRDPLKGEAFF.

This clone was counted a few times. The chain has TRBV5-1 and TRBJ2-1; D gene uncertain. Germline-derived CDR1 and CDR2 are SGHRS and YFSETQ. V was shortened by 6 bases and J by 0 bases, with 7 bases between the two germline ends. The CDR3 consists of 13 residues. Here the CDR3 DNA reads TGCGCCAGCAAGCTTAGCTCCTACAATGAGCAGTTCTTC. Protein product: CASKLSSYNEQFF.

This clone was counted only a few times. The chain employs TRBV5-1 and TRBJ2-4, with a tentative D call TRBD1 (5 bases). This CDR3 is 14 amino acids long. Germline CDR1 SGHRS, CDR2 YFSETQ. Trimming took off 0 bases at V and 5 bases at J, with 9 bases between the two ends. The DNA for the CDR3 is TGCGCCAGCAGCTTGGACAGGTCGGAAAACATTCAGTACTTC. This codes for CASSLDRSENIQYF.

The chain carries TRBV7-8 and TRBJ1-5, with 8 bases that match TRBD1. The length of the CDR3 is 16 residues. CDR1 SGHVS and CDR2 FQNEAQ come from the germline V gene. The V gene end was trimmed by 5 bases and the J gene end by 2 bases; junction bases not matched to a gene: 8. The CDR3 nucleotides are TGTGCCAGCAGCGCCCTGACAGGGGAGGGCAATCAGCCCCAGCATTTT. Translation gives CASSALTGEGNQPQHF.

This chain uses TRBV28 with TRBJ2-5; 7 bases agree with TRBD1. The CDR3 sequence is 14 residues long. J was trimmed by 5 bases and V by 5 bases; bases with no gene match: 8. Looked up from germline, CDR1 is MDHEN and CDR2 is SYDVKM. CDR3 loop: CASSKNRGPETQYF. The CDR3 DNA follows: TGTGCCAGCAGTAAAAACAGGGGTCCGGAGACCCAGTACTTC.

The genes are TRBV5-1 and TRBJ2-1; 11 nucleotides match TRBD2. The germline gives CDR1 SGHRS, CDR2 YFSETQ. Losses at the gene ends were 4 bases for V and 8 bases for J; bases not matched to a gene: 5. This CDR3 is built from 14 residues. The CDR3, as DNA: TGCGCCAGCAGCGTTAGCGGGGGGGCCCATGAGCAGTTCTTC. Encoded protein: CASSVSGGAHEQFF.